The source of this TCR beta chain is a study of T-cell reconstitution after alpha-beta-depleted transplantation in children. The authors prepared the TCRbeta library with unique molecular identifiers. TCRdb reprocessed the PCR reads via MiXCR and lists one record per CDR3 protein. The sample records roughly 790,000 distinct CDR3 sequences, approximately 15% being singletons. On this clonotype: Its cognate antigen is unknown.

The germline V gene has CDR1 SGHRS and CDR2 YFSETQ. CDR3 length: 13 amino acids. The V gene end was trimmed by 2 bases and the J gene end by 10 bases; junction bases not matched to a gene: 5. Findings and limits, study-wide: Expanded graft clones, several hundred of them, were reportedly the source of alpha-beta T cells about two months after transplant. The origin of high day-60 TCRbeta diversity in some patients lay in surviving recipient T cells and thymic progenitors.

The gene calls are TRBV5-1 and TRBJ2-1; 8 bases fit TRBD1. This specimen was PBMCs, mostly from graft donor cells, taken 360 days after TCRalphabeta/CD19-depleted stem cell transplant. This receptor was taken from a male patient aged 10-17 years who had a stem cell transplant for acute lymphoblastic leukemia, so the T cells may come from the graft donor. CDR3 sequence (DNA): TGCGCCAGCAGCTTTCAGGGGGCCAGCGAGCAGTTCTTC. Translating gives CASSFQGASEQFF.